This T cell receptor (beta chain) came from a study of beta chain features in type 1 diabetes (dated by TCRdb to the late 2010s). For context, the study as a whole: Mean age, gender distribution, total cell number and subset yield did not differ between patients and healthy donors. A total of approximately 110,000,000 sorted cells were examined across all samples, and a strong correlation was observed between cell number per subset and RNA yield. The study compared the TCRB repertoires of sorted circulating CD4+ T cell subsets in recently diagnosed type 1 diabetes patients with those in matched healthy donors. Whereas all 30 or so donors provided naive and central memory subsets, regulatory and stem cell-like memory subsets were isolated from just 8 patients and about 8 healthy donors. Broader findings and caveats from the paper: A moderate but significant shortening of TCRB CDR3 length was observed in type 1 diabetes patients in all four CD4+ subsets. Patients with type 1 diabetes made fewer insertions and deleted more nucleotides at VDJ recombination sites, implying thymic rearrangement abnormalities. Naive, central memory and regulatory TCRB repertoires appeared more similar among patients than among healthy donors. Shorter templates might be favored by PCR, yet because patient and control samples were amplified and corrected together, any such skew would affect both groups equally. Because cDNA was sequenced instead of genomic DNA, highly expressing activated cells could be over-represented, though the groups showed no difference in activation or CD3 levels. Because small numbers of individuals were included in the HLA sub-analyses, any influence of HLA type on TCRB rearrangement was left unresolved.

This clone was found a few times. There is no known antigen for this receptor. No much larger clonotype is one base removed from it; base qualities were not supplied. Each donor gave one peripheral blood draw, averaging approximately 0.11 L, which was collected into heparinised tubes. A BD FACSAria II was used to sort naive, central memory, regulatory and stem cell-like memory CD4+ T cells with a panel that included CD45RO, CCR7, CD25, CD127, CD95 and CD27. Every sorted population had a purity above 95%. PBMCs were isolated immediately by Lymphoprep density gradient centrifugation and stained directly without culture. So that batch effects would be minimized, each experiment stained and sorted samples in pairs, pairing one healthy donor with one patient. The High Capacity cDNA Reverse Transcription Kit was used to reverse transcribe all of the isolated RNA, meaning that expressed TCRB transcripts were what got sequenced. Deep immunoSEQ sequencing was applied to naive, central memory and regulatory T cell samples, giving an average of about 3.57 million total reads per sample. After sorted cells were lysed in RLT buffer, RNA was extracted with DNase-treated RNeasy Micro or Mini kits, with the choice depending on cell number. To prevent cross-contamination, every cell subset was processed on its own, while patient and healthy donor samples were processed together. The immunoSEQ multiplex PCR was used to amplify TCRB sequences from cDNA, yielding 87-bp fragments that span the CDR3 region. Amplicons were sequenced on the Illumina HiSeq platform. Processing in the source paper ran as follows. Synthetic template baselines were used to correct PCR bias computationally, reads within Hamming distance 2 were collapsed, and singletons that could not be merged were discarded. Reads were aligned against IMGT to assign V, D and J genes, CDR3 length and insertions or deletions at six rearrangement sites. Within each subset, clonotype counts were normalized to sorted cell number, after which true diversity and Gini coefficients were computed with the tcR R package. Repertoire sharing was quantified using the overlap coefficient calculated on TCRB nucleotide sequences. Out-of-frame TCRB sequences from naive cells were analyzed as a proxy for the pre-selection repertoire. Imported from immuneACCESS, the table was reduced by TCRdb to in-frame sequences with V and J called. These copies leave out some clones; in studies compared against another copy, an unresolved V gene accounts for under half, and the cause of the remainder is not known. The V and J calls and clone size were taken over from that table, and D and trimming were inferred from the DNA. The sample contains 310,000 or so clones, about 10% of them found a single time. More than 0.015% of the sample lies in the top ten.

The junction shows trimming of 6 bases on V and 0 bases on J, plus 17 bases between the germline ends. CDR1 and CDR2, per the germline V gene, are KGHSH and LQKENI. CDR3 length: 17 amino acids, cysteine to phenylalanine. Left in the record is the CDR3 DNA by itself, 51 bases read in frame from the first base. The rearrangement joined TRBV18 to TRBJ2-2; D gene: possibly TRBD1, on 6 matching bases. The material sequenced was naive CD4+ T cells from blood. The sample's cell subset or site label, decoded: true naive CD4+ T cells. This sequence was found in a woman aged 25 to 39 in good health. The CDR3 in this case is CASSPTGPWANTGELFF. The nucleotides are TGTGCCAGCTCGCCGACAGGTCCTTGGGCGAACACCGGGGAGCTGTTTTTT.